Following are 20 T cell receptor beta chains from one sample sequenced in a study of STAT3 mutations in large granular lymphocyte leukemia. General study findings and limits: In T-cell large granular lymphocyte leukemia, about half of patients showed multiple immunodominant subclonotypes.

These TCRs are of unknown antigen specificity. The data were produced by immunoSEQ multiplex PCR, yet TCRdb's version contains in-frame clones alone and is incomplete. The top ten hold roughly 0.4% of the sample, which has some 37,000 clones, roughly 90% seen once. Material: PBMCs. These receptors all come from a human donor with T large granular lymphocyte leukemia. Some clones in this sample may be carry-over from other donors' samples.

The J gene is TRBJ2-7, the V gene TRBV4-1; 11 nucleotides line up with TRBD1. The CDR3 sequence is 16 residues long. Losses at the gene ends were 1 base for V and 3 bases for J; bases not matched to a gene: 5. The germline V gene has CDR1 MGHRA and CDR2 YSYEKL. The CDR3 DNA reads TGCGCCAGCAGCCAAGGGTTTGGGACAGGGGGCTACGAGCAGTACGTC. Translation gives CASSQGFGTGGYEQYV.

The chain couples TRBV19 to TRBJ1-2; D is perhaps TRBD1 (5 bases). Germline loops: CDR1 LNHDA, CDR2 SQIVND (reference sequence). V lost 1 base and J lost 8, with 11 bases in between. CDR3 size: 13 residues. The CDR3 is CASSIVAGNGYTF. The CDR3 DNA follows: TGTGCCAGTAGTATAGTCGCAGGGAACGGCTACACCTTC.

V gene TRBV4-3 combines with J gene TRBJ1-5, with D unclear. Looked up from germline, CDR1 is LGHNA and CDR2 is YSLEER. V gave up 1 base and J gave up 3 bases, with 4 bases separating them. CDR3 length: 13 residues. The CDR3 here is CASSQVVNQPQHF. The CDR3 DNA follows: TGCGCCAGCAGCCAAGTAGTCAATCAGCCCCAGCATTTT.

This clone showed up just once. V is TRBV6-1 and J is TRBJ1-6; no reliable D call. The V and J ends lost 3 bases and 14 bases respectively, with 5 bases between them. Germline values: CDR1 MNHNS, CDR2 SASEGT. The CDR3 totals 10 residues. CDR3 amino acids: CASSEAALHF. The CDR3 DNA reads TGTGCCAGCAGTGAGGCGGCCCTCCACTTT.

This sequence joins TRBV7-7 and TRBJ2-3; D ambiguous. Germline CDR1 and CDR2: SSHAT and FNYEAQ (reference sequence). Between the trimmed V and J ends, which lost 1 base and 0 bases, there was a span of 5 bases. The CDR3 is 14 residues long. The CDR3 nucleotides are TGTGCCAGCAGCTTAGATCGGAGCACAGATACGCAGTATTTT. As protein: CASSLDRSTDTQYF.

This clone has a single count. CDR3 protein: CASSSPSGGASETQYF. CDR3 coding DNA: TGTGCCAGCAGCTCCCCTAGCGGGGGGGCCTCAGAGACCCAGTACTTC. The V and J genes are TRBV7-2 and TRBJ2-5; 12 nucleotides align to TRBD2. Germline V gene sequence: CDR1 SGHTA, CDR2 FQGNSA. This CDR3 contains 16 residues. Unmatched junction bases numbered 7, after V lost 4 bases and J lost 4 bases.

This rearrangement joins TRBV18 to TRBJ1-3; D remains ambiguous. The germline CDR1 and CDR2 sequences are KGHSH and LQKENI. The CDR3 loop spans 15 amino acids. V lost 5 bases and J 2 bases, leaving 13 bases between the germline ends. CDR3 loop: CASSSGSGTGNTIYF. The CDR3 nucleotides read TGTGCCAGCTCATCCGGATCGGGCACTGGAAACACCATATATTTT.

As DNA, the CDR3 is TGTGCCAGCAGCGTTGGCCCCAGCGGGGGGGCAGATACGCAGTATTTT. Translation gives CASSVGPSGGADTQYF. The genes are TRBV9 and TRBJ2-3, with 10 bases that match TRBD2. This CDR3 is built from 16 residues. Trimming took 2 bases from V and 4 from J; bases not matched to a gene: 7. CDR1 SGDLS and CDR2 YYNGEE come from the germline V gene. Together with reference TRBV9 and TRBJ2-3, the CDR3 gives the full variable domain: DSGVTQTPKHLITATGQRVTLRCSPRSGDLSVYWYQQSLDQGLQFLIQYYNGEERAKGNILERFSAQQFPDLHSELNLSSLELGDSALYFCASSVGPSGGADTQYFGPGTRLTVL.

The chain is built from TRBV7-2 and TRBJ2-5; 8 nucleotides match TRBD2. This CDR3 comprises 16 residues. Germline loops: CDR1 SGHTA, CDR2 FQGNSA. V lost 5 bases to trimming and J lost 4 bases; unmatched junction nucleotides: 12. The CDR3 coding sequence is TGTGCCAGCAGCCCACAAGACCGGGGGGGCCGAGAGACCCAGTACTTC. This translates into CASSPQDRGGRETQYF.

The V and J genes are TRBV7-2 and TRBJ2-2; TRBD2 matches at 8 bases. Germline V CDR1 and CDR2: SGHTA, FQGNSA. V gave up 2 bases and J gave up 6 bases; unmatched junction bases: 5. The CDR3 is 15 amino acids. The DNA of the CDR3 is TGTGCCAGCAGCTTAATGGGACTAGGGTCCGGGGAGCTGTTTTTT. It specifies CASSLMGLGSGELFF.

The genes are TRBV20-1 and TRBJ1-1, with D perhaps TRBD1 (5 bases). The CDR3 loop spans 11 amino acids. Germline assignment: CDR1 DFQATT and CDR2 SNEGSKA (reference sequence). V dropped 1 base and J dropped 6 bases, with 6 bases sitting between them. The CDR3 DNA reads TGCAGTGCTAGAGCAGGGCCTGAAGCTTTCTTT. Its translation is CSARAGPEAFF.

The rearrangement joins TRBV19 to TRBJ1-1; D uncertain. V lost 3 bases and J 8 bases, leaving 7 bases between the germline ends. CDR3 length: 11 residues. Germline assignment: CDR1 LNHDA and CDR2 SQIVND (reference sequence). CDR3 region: CASSIRAEAFF. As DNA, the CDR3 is TGTGCCAGTAGTATCCGGGCAGAAGCTTTCTTT. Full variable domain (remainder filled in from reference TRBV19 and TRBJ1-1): DGGITQSPKYLFRKEGQNVTLSCEQNLNHDAMYWYRQDPGQGLRLIYYSQIVNDFQKGDIAEGYSVSREKKESFPLTVTSAQKNPTAFYLCASSIRAEAFFGQGTRLTVV.

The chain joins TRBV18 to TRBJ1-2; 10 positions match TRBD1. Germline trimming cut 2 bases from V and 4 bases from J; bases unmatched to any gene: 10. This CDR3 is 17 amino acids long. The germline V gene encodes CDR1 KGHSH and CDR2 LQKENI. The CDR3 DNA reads TGTGCCAGCTCACCAATTCGGGACAGGGGTTCAGGCTATGGCTACACCTTC. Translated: CASSPIRDRGSGYGYTF.

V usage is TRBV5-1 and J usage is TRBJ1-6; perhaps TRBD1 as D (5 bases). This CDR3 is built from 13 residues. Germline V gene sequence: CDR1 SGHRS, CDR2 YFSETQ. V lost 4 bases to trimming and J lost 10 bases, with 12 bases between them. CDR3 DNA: TGCGCCAGCAGCGCCGGGACGGAATCACCCCTCCACTTT. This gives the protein CASSAGTESPLHF.

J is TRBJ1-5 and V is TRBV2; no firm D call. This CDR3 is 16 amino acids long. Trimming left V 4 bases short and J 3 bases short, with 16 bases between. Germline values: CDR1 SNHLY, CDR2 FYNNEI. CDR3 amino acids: CASSGRPLLINQPQHF. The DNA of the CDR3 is TGTGCCAGCAGTGGGAGACCCCTTCTCATCAATCAGCCCCAGCATTTT. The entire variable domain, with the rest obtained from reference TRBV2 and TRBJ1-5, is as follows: EPEVTQTPSHQVTQMGQEVILRCVPISNHLYFYWYRQILGQKVEFLVSFYNNEISEKSEIFDDQFSVERPDGSNFTLKIRSTKLEDSAMYFCASSGRPLLINQPQHFGDGTRLSIL.

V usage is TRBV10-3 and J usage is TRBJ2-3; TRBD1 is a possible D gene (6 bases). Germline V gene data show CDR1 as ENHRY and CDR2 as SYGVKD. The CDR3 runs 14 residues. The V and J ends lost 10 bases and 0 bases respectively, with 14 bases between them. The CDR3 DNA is TGTGCCACCACGGACAGCCGCAGCACAGATACGCAGTATTTT. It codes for CATTDSRSTDTQYF.

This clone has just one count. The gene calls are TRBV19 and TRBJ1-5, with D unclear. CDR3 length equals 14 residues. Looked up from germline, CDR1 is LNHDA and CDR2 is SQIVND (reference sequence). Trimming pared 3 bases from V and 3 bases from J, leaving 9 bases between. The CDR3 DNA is TGTGCCAGTAGTATGGGCAAAGTCAATCAGCCCCAGCATTTT. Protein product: CASSMGKVNQPQHF. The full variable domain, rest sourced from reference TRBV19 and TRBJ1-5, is DGGITQSPKYLFRKEGQNVTLSCEQNLNHDAMYWYRQDPGQGLRLIYYSQIVNDFQKGDIAEGYSVSREKKESFPLTVTSAQKNPTAFYLCASSMGKVNQPQHFGDGTRLSIL.

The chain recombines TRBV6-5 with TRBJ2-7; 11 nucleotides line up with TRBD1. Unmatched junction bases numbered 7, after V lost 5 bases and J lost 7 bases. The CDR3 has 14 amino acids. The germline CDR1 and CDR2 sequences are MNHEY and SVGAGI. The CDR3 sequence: CASSPGQGAREQYF. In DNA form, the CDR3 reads TGTGCCAGCAGTCCAGGACAGGGGGCGCGAGAGCAGTACTTC.

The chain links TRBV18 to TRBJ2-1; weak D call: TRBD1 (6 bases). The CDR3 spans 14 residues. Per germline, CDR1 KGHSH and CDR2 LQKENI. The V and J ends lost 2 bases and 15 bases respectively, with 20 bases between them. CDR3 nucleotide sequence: TGTGCCAGCTCACCAGGTGTGACAGGAGACCTGGGGTTCTTC. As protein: CASSPGVTGDLGFF.

The CDR3 DNA is TGTGCCAGCAGCGTAGTAGCGGGGGGACCCCCCTACGAGCAGTACTTC. Protein: CASSVVAGGPPYEQYF. The chain has TRBV9 and TRBJ2-7; 10 bases are a match to TRBD2. Germline V lookup: CDR1 SGDLS, CDR2 YYNGEE. The CDR3 runs to 16 residues. The J segment lost 2 bases and the V segment lost 0 bases, leaving 5 bases of the junction unmatched.